This entry lists 24 T cell receptor beta chains sequenced from one sample in a study of cytotoxic CD8 clonotypes in ibrutinib-treated CLL. Sequenced by immunoSEQ multiplex PCR; TCRdb stores in-frame clones only, minus some. The repertoire holds approximately 200,000 clones, around 72% seen once, with 13% in the top ten. Here the sequenced sample was PBMCs, taken after 24 months of ibrutinib treatment. Receptors were obtained from a human donor with chronic lymphocytic leukemia.

The rearrangement uses TRBV4-2 and TRBJ2-7; unclear D gene. Trimming removed 0 bases from V and 2 bases from J, with 8 bases in between. Germline CDR1 is LGHNA and CDR2 is YNFKEQ. The length of the CDR3 is 14 residues. This chain's CDR3 is CASSQEARAYEQYF. DNA of the CDR3: TGTGCCAGCAGCCAAGAAGCACGGGCCTACGAGCAGTACTTC.

V usage is TRBV29-1 and J usage is TRBJ1-3; D possibly corresponds to TRBD1 (6 bases). V lost 1 base and J 1 base, leaving 14 bases between the germline ends. CDR1 and CDR2 from the germline V gene are SQVTM and ANQGSEA. The CDR3 sequence is 16 residues long. The CDR3 DNA follows: TGCAGCGTTGAAGCGACAGGAACCCGATCTGGAAACACCATATATTTT. Residues: CSVEATGTRSGNTIYF.

This clone was seen a handful of times. The gene calls are TRBV7-2 and TRBJ1-1, with D uncertain. This CDR3 is built from 13 residues. Looked up from germline, CDR1 is SGHTA and CDR2 is FQGNSA. The V gene lost 5 bases and the J gene lost 0 bases, with 7 bases spanning the gap. The CDR3 nucleotides read TGTGCCAGCAGCCGTCGTGTGAACACTGAAGCTTTCTTT. Protein product: CASSRRVNTEAFF.

The sample holds one count of this clone. The chain joins TRBV9 to TRBJ2-7; TRBD2 is a possible D gene (5 bases). CDR1 SGDLS and CDR2 YYNGEE come from the germline V gene. The CDR3 runs 13 residues. Trimming stripped 2 bases from V and 5 bases from J, with 11 bases between. The CDR3 DNA follows: TGTGCCAGCAGCGTCGGGGTTCCCGACGAGCAGTACTTC. It encodes CASSVGVPDEQYF.

The V gene is TRBV4-1, the J gene TRBJ1-5; possible D gene TRBD1, 5 bases. The germline CDR1 and CDR2 sequences are MGHRA and YSYEKL. Trimming took 5 bases from V and 0 from J, leaving 14 bases between them. This CDR3 has 16 residues. The CDR3 here is CASSLQVKDSNQPQHF. The CDR3 nucleotides read TGCGCCAGCAGCTTACAGGTCAAAGATAGCAATCAGCCCCAGCATTTT.

The V call is TRBV10-3, the J call TRBJ2-7, with 13 bases fitting TRBD2. This CDR3 has 15 residues. Germline V gene lookup returns CDR1 ENHRY and CDR2 SYGVKD. J gave up 3 bases and V 2 bases, and 1 base lay outside the gene matches. The CDR3 here is CAISERTSGSYEQYF. The CDR3 bases are TGTGCCATCAGTGAGAGGACTAGCGGGAGCTACGAGCAGTACTTC.

The rearrangement joins TRBV11-2 to TRBJ1-1; D remains unclear. CDR1 and CDR2 (germline): SGHAT, FQNNGV. The CDR3 is made up of 14 amino acids. The V and J ends lost 5 bases and 1 base respectively, with 11 bases between them. The CDR3 DNA reads as TGTGCCAGCAGCCTCGAGGATTGGAACACTGAAGCTTTCTTT. It yields the protein CASSLEDWNTEAFF.

The chain employs TRBV27 and TRBJ2-7, with unresolved D. This CDR3 has 14 residues. The germline V gene encodes CDR1 MNHEY and CDR2 SMNVEV (reference sequence). Trimming pared 8 bases from V and 0 bases from J, leaving 14 bases between. The DNA of the CDR3 is TGTGCCAGCGGGATTGGCAGCCACTCCTACGAGCAGTACTTC. Its protein product is CASGIGSHSYEQYF.

This clone was detected only a few times. This chain connects TRBV18 to TRBJ2-7; 14 bases align to TRBD2. This CDR3 has 15 amino acids. With V trimmed by 3 bases and J by 7 bases, 5 bases remained unmatched. Germline V gene sequence: CDR1 KGHSH, CDR2 LQKENI. CDR3 protein: CASSPEGLAGGEQYF. The CDR3 nucleotides read TGTGCCAGCTCACCGGAAGGACTAGCGGGAGGAGAGCAGTACTTC.

This sequence joins TRBV27 and TRBJ2-3; weak D call: TRBD2 (6 bases). The CDR3 contains 15 residues. Germline CDR1 reads MNHEY; CDR2 reads SMNVEV (reference sequence). Trimming pared 6 bases from V and 0 bases from J, leaving 13 bases between. Here the CDR3 reads CASRLLAASTDTQYF. The DNA for the CDR3 is TGTGCCAGCAGACTACTAGCCGCTAGCACAGATACGCAGTATTTT.

This clone appeared a few times. The rearrangement joins TRBV6-1 to TRBJ2-3; tentative D call: TRBD2 (7 bases). Trimming took 8 bases from V and 2 from J, leaving 14 bases between them. The CDR3 has 14 residues. CDR1 and CDR2 from the germline V gene are MNHNS and SASEGT. CDR3 amino acids: CASFPRGATDTQYF. CDR3 bases: TGTGCCAGCTTTCCTCGGGGGGCCACAGATACGCAGTATTTT.

This clone appeared once. The rearrangement joins TRBV5-5 to TRBJ1-1; the D gene is possibly TRBD1 (6 bases). CDR1 is SGHKS, CDR2 YYEKEE, per germline (reference sequence). There are 16 residues in the CDR3. Trimming cost V 4 bases and J 5 bases, with 21 bases left between them. The CDR3 loop is CASSPRDLGARTEAFF. Here the CDR3 DNA reads TGTGCCAGCAGCCCACGCGACTTGGGGGCTCGGACTGAAGCTTTCTTT.

The chain carries TRBV4-2 and TRBJ2-1; 7 bases map to TRBD2. Germline V gene data show CDR1 as LGHNA and CDR2 as YNFKEQ. V lost 4 bases to trimming and J lost 4 bases; unmatched junction nucleotides: 13. This CDR3 is 17 amino acids long. DNA for the CDR3: TGTGCCAGCAGCCCCGAAGGCTGGCTAGCGGTGTACAATGAGCAGTTCTTC. This sequence encodes CASSPEGWLAVYNEQFF.

This chain uses TRBV14 with TRBJ2-7; D not certain. CDR3 length equals 15 residues. Germline V CDR1 and CDR2: SGHDN, FVKESK. Trimming removed 1 base at V and 3 bases at J, with 13 bases between. DNA for the CDR3: TGTGCCAGCAGCCAAGGCACATCCTGGGGCTACGAGCAGTACTTC. It translates to CASSQGTSWGYEQYF.

V usage is TRBV4-1 and J usage is TRBJ2-3; TRBD1 or TRBD2 may be the D gene (5 bases each). V was shortened by 0 bases and J by 2 bases, with 12 bases between the two germline ends. The germline CDR1 and CDR2 sequences are MGHRA and YSYEKL. The CDR3 consists of 16 residues. The CDR3 bases are TGCGCCAGCAGCCAAGAGGGGCTAGCCAACACAGATACGCAGTATTTT. As protein: CASSQEGLANTDTQYF.

The J gene is TRBJ2-1, the V gene TRBV10-3, with 8 bases identical to TRBD2. CDR3 size: 14 residues. In germline, CDR1 is ENHRY, CDR2 SYGVKD. V was pared by 2 bases and J by 7 bases, with 4 bases of the junction left unmatched. CDR3 sequence (DNA): TGTGCCATCAGTGAGGGGACTAGTGGGAATGAGCAGTTCTTC. It codes for CAISEGTSGNEQFF.

V and J are TRBV27 and TRBJ1-1; D may be TRBD1 (5 bases). Germline V CDR1 and CDR2: MNHEY, SMNVEV (reference sequence). The CDR3 runs 20 residues. Between the trimmed V and J ends, which lost 6 bases and 0 bases, there was a span of 29 bases. In DNA form, the CDR3 reads TGTGCCAGCAGATCATGGGCCGTCGGGGGTGGGTCCCGGTTGAACACTGAAGCTTTCTTT. It translates to CASRSWAVGGGSRLNTEAFF.

The chain recombines TRBV28 with TRBJ2-7, with TRBD2 matching over 7 bases. This CDR3 spans 13 amino acids. The V gene's germline CDR1 is MDHEN and CDR2 SYDVKM. V lost 3 bases and J lost 4; bases outside the gene matches: 3. This chain's CDR3 is CASSLTSWYEQYF. CDR3 DNA: TGTGCCAGCAGTTTGACTAGCTGGTACGAGCAGTACTTC.

This clone was found a few times. The J gene is TRBJ2-1, the V gene TRBV4-2, with 12 bases identical to TRBD2. The CDR3 length is 16 residues. V shed 4 bases and J 3 bases; nucleotides not matched to a gene: 4. CDR1 LGHNA and CDR2 YNFKEQ come from the germline V gene. CDR3 sequence (DNA): TGTGCCAGCAGCCCCGGACTAGCGGGACACTACAATGAGCAGTTCTTC. This gives the protein CASSPGLAGHYNEQFF.

V and J are TRBV5-6 and TRBJ2-1, with 12 bases fitting TRBD2. The CDR3 runs to 19 residues. CDR1 and CDR2 from the germline V gene are SGHDT and YYEEEE. V was pared by 0 bases and J by 2 bases, with 9 bases of the junction left unmatched. For the CDR3, the DNA is TGTGCCAGCAGCTTGGGGAGGCTAGCGGGAGGGCCCACCTACAATGAGCAGTTCTTC. Residues: CASSLGRLAGGPTYNEQFF. The whole variable domain, remainder taken from reference TRBV5-6 and TRBJ2-1, is DAGVTQSPTHLIKTRGQQVTLRCSPKSGHDTVSWYQQALGQGPQFIFQYYEEEERQRGNFPDRFSGHQFPNYSSELNVNALLLGDSALYLCASSLGRLAGGPTYNEQFFGPGTRLTVL.

J is TRBJ2-4 and V is TRBV25-1; 7 positions agree with TRBD2. The CDR3 has 15 residues. The junction had 9 bases not matched to a gene; V was cut back by 3 bases and J by 7 bases. From germline, CDR1 is MGHDK and CDR2 SYGVNS. CDR3 nucleotides: TGTGCCAGCAGTGACCTCGAGCGGGATTGGAACATTCAGTACTTC. Its protein product is CASSDLERDWNIQYF.

The V call is TRBV18, the J call TRBJ1-2; D is ambiguous. The CDR3 contains 17 residues. The germline CDR1 and CDR2 sequences are KGHSH and LQKENI. The germline V and J ends were trimmed by 2 bases and 0 bases, with 16 bases remaining between them. The CDR3 here is CASSPTKSTETNYGYTF. In DNA, the CDR3 is TGTGCCAGCTCACCAACGAAAAGTACAGAGACTAACTATGGCTACACCTTC.

This chain connects TRBV9 to TRBJ2-1, with D possibly TRBD2 on 6 matching bases. V lost 7 bases to trimming and J lost 8 bases, with 19 bases between them. The CDR3 totals 14 residues. The germline gives CDR1 SGDLS, CDR2 YYNGEE. CDR3 amino acids: CASAPGLGSDEQFF. The DNA of the CDR3 is TGTGCCAGCGCACCGGGACTGGGCTCGGATGAGCAGTTCTTC.

This chain connects TRBV4-3 to TRBJ2-7; TRBD2 is a possible D gene (5 bases). V was pared by 0 bases and J by 3 bases, with 15 bases between. The germline V gene encodes CDR1 LGHNA and CDR2 YSLEER. This CDR3 comprises 16 residues. CDR3 coding DNA: TGCGCCAGCAGCCAAGATAGGAGCGGAACTTTCTACGAGCAGTACTTC. This gives the protein CASSQDRSGTFYEQYF.